Listed below are T cell receptor beta chains from one sample, sequenced in a study of T-cell memory formation after mild COVID-19. TCRdb fed the 5' RACE reads into MiXCR, producing one record per CDR3 protein. This sample has hundreds of thousands of distinct CDR3 sequences, with about 20% found just once. The sample consisted of PBMCs or a T cell subset sorted from them (not recorded which). The receptor set was obtained from an adult woman who had mild COVID-19 (a few samples of this study predate the infection). Cell type and time point are not known. Each CDR3 is given with its conserved first and last residue. The order of the fields is D gene, clone size, J gene, V gene, CDR3 protein, CDR3 DNA. The D gene is left open where the match is weak. Where a row states a size, it is once, few, many or the class of an expanded clone; other rows omit it.

d_call: TRBD1
clone_size: many
j_call: TRBJ1-4
v_call: TRBV5-1
cdr3_aa: CASSLIPRGTGGSNEKLFF
cdr3_nt: TGCGCCAGCAGTTTGATACCCCGGGGCACAGGGGGCTCTAATGAAAAACTGTTTTTT

d_call: TRBD1
clone_size: NA
j_call: TRBJ1-6
v_call: TRBV20-1
cdr3_aa: CSALGQGNSPLHF
cdr3_nt: TGCAGTGCCCTGGGACAGGGAAATTCACCCCTCCACTTT

d_call: TRBD1
clone_size: NA
j_call: TRBJ2-3
v_call: TRBV6-5
cdr3_aa: CASSLARTGGSDTQYF
cdr3_nt: TGTGCCAGCAGTTTGGCCCGGACAGGGGGGTCAGATACGCAGTATTTT

d_call: TRBD1
clone_size: few
j_call: TRBJ2-1
v_call: TRBV5-1
cdr3_aa: CASSSGQVASEQFF
cdr3_nt: TGCGCCAGCAGCTCGGGACAGGTTGCATCCGAGCAGTTCTTC

d_call: NA
clone_size: few
j_call: TRBJ2-7
v_call: TRBV12-3/TRBV12-4
cdr3_aa: CASSPTHSYEQYF
cdr3_nt: TGTGCCAGCAGTCCTACGCACTCCTACGAGCAGTACTTC

d_call: TRBD1
clone_size: NA
j_call: TRBJ2-1
v_call: TRBV30
cdr3_aa: CACAGTAFYEQFF
cdr3_nt: TGTGCCTGTGCCGGGACAGCTTTCTATGAGCAGTTCTTC

d_call: TRBD2
clone_size: NA
j_call: TRBJ2-2
v_call: TRBV7-3
cdr3_aa: CASSPTPSGLAGGELFF
cdr3_nt: TGTGCCAGCAGCCCAACTCCGTCTGGACTAGCGGGCGGGGAGCTGTTTTTT

d_call: NA
clone_size: few
j_call: TRBJ2-5
v_call: TRBV18
cdr3_aa: CASTGGQANQETQYF
cdr3_nt: TGTGCCAGCACGGGGGGACAGGCCAACCAAGAGACCCAGTACTTC

d_call: TRBD2
clone_size: few
j_call: TRBJ2-7
v_call: TRBV27
cdr3_aa: CASSLFSGRSYEQYF
cdr3_nt: TGTGCCAGCAGTTTATTCAGCGGGAGATCCTACGAGCAGTACTTC

d_call: NA
clone_size: few
j_call: TRBJ2-1
v_call: TRBV16
cdr3_aa: CASSQSIQGNEQFF
cdr3_nt: TGTGCCAGCAGCCAATCAATACAGGGCAATGAGCAGTTCTTC

d_call: NA
clone_size: NA
j_call: TRBJ2-3
v_call: TRBV7-9
cdr3_aa: CASSLDGRPTDTQYF
cdr3_nt: TGTGCCAGCAGCTTAGATGGCAGGCCCACAGATACGCAGTATTTT

d_call: NA
clone_size: NA
j_call: TRBJ2-3
v_call: TRBV7-9
cdr3_aa: CASSLGESPSTDTQYF
cdr3_nt: TGTGCCAGCAGCTTAGGGGAGAGCCCTAGCACAGATACGCAGTATTTT

d_call: TRBD2
clone_size: few
j_call: TRBJ2-1
v_call: TRBV30
cdr3_aa: CAWTREGRRGEQFF
cdr3_nt: TGTGCCTGGACGCGGGAGGGCCGACGAGGTGAGCAGTTCTTC

d_call: TRBD2
clone_size: NA
j_call: TRBJ2-1
v_call: TRBV5-1
cdr3_aa: CASSLESGGGNNEQFF
cdr3_nt: TGCGCCAGCAGCTTGGAGTCGGGCGGGGGGAACAATGAGCAGTTCTTC

d_call: NA
clone_size: few
j_call: TRBJ2-6
v_call: TRBV21-1
cdr3_aa: CASSIGAGANVLTF
cdr3_nt: TGTGCCAGCAGCATAGGGGCTGGGGCCAACGTCCTGACTTTC

d_call: NA
clone_size: NA
j_call: TRBJ1-6
v_call: TRBV11-2
cdr3_aa: CASSQDPYNSPLHF
cdr3_nt: TGTGCCAGCAGCCAGGACCCCTATAATTCACCCCTCCACTTT